This TCR beta chain came from a study of breast tumors, draining lymph nodes, adjacent tissues. Germline trimming cut 5 bases from V and 1 base from J; bases unmatched to any gene: 8. Per germline, CDR1 DFQATT and CDR2 SNEGSKA (reference sequence). The CDR3 is 17 amino acids. Samples came from axillary lymph nodes draining the breast cancer. This clonotype has ten or more counts. TCRdb passed the multiplex PCR reads through MiXCR, listing each CDR3 protein once. The sample shows 200,000 or so distinct CDR3 sequences, 31% of them seen only once. Sequencing was performed on axillary lymph node tissue. The chain joins TRBV20-1 to TRBJ2-3; 14 nucleotides align to TRBD2. The origin of this receptor is a female donor with breast cancer. Some clones in this sample may be carry-over from other donors' samples. The CDR3 loop reads CSAGGTSGRKGTDTQYF. The DNA for the CDR3 is TGCAGTGCTGGCGGGACTAGCGGGAGAAAGGGCACAGATACGCAGTATTTT.